Sequencing of this T cell receptor (beta chain) was carried out in a study of cytomegalovirus exposure and HLA in healthy donors. Notes on the study in general: In a later analysis, donors in an Asian-associated ancestry cluster reportedly had fewer N-insertions in productive TCRs than the cohort mean. The authors assumed roughly uniform sequencing depth across donors for presence/absence analyses.

The PCR contained 60 Vbeta and 13 Jbeta primers. Here immunoSEQ multiplex PCR was the method, and the copy in TCRdb shows in-frame clones only, minus some. This sample has 130,000 or so clones, with around 85% found just once. As concerns this clone: Its antigen is not identified.

With 1 base removed from V and 10 bases from J, the gap between germline ends came to 7 bases. The CDR3 totals 12 residues. CDR1 and CDR2 from the germline V gene are LNHNV and YYDKDF (reference sequence). Likely unrecorded immune exposures existed in these nominally healthy donors. The rearrangement links TRBV15 to TRBJ2-2; D may be TRBD2 (6 bases). Sequences were obtained from PBMCs. This clonotype was obtained from a man aged 25 to 40 in good health and CMV-seronegative. CDR3 DNA: TGTGCCACCAGCAGAGGGGAGGAGGAGCTGTTTTTT. This codes for CATSRGEEELFF.